Below, 28 T cell receptor beta chains from the same sample are listed, as sequenced in a study of shared clonotypes between healthy human individuals (dated by TCRdb to 2019 to 2021). Library prep was done by the immunoSEQ multiplex PCR assay. TCRdb holds this immuneACCESS table with in-frame rearrangements only. Some clones are missing; in checked studies, unresolved V genes explain under half, and the rest has no known cause. For this sample the table gives approximately 640,000 clones, of which around 90% were detected only once. Of the sample, around a third falls within the top ten clones. The sequenced sample was memory CD8+ T cells from PBMCs. This specimen's cell subset or site label, per the study, means: CD45RO+ cells pooled with CCR7-negative TemRA cells. These receptors came from a man younger than 35 in good health. Some clones in this sample may be carry-over from other donors' samples.

The rearrangement uses TRBV5-5 and TRBJ2-2, with D perhaps TRBD1 (5 bases). V lost 0 bases and J 1 base, leaving 19 bases between the germline ends. This CDR3 spans 19 amino acids. Germline V gene data show CDR1 as SGHKS and CDR2 as YYEKEE (reference sequence). This CDR3 is CASSLVLFQGPGNTGELFF. CDR3 nucleotide sequence: TGTGCCAGCAGCTTGGTACTCTTCCAGGGCCCTGGGAACACCGGGGAGCTGTTTTTT.

This chain links TRBV7-6 with TRBJ1-4; D might be TRBD1 (5 bases). The CDR3 loop spans 16 amino acids. From germline, CDR1 is SGHVS and CDR2 FNYEAQ. The V end lost 5 bases, the J end lost 2 bases, and 15 bases lay between the germline ends. The CDR3 DNA is TGTGCCAGCAGCCCCAGGGAGGTTTGGACTAATGAAAAACTGTTTTTT. Protein sequence: CASSPREVWTNEKLFF.

This chain uses TRBV5-1 with TRBJ2-1; unclear D gene. Germline V lookup: CDR1 SGHRS, CDR2 YFSETQ. Trimming removed 5 bases from V and 3 bases from J, with 15 bases in between. The CDR3 has 15 amino acids. CDR3 sequence (DNA): TGCGCCAGCAGACCCCAAACCGATTACTACAATGAGCAGTTCTTC. Translating gives CASRPQTDYYNEQFF.

About this clone itself: At one end the junction does not follow the germline gene, possibly because of a read error. The J gene is TRBJ2-7, the V gene TRBV27; D is unclear. The CDR3 covers 13 residues. Germline CDR1 MNHEY, CDR2 SMNVEV (reference sequence). The CDR3: CASSLALSSEQYF. The DNA of the CDR3 is TGTGCCAGCAGTTTAGCCCTATCCTCCGAGCAGTACTTC.

This sequence joins TRBV28 and TRBJ2-2; 9 nucleotides agree with TRBD1. The CDR3 covers 16 residues. Germline values: CDR1 MDHEN, CDR2 SYDVKM. The trim removed 10 bases at V and 0 bases at J, leaving 9 bases unmatched. CDR3: CATSTTGGANTGELFF. As DNA, the CDR3 is TGTGCCACCTCCACCACAGGGGGCGCGAACACCGGGGAGCTGTTTTTT.

V and J are TRBV12-5 and TRBJ2-2; no definite D call. Germline CDR1 reads LGHNT; CDR2 reads FRNRAP. The length of the CDR3 is 13 residues. CDR3 region: CASGPPNTGELFF. Here the CDR3 DNA reads TGTGCCTCCGGGCCTCCGAACACCGGGGAGCTGTTTTTT.

The rearrangement joins TRBV5-5 to TRBJ2-5, with 7 bases matching TRBD1. Germline V gives CDR1 SGHKS, CDR2 YYEKEE (reference sequence). The junction had 5 bases not matched to a gene; V was cut back by 1 base and J by 5 bases. This CDR3 comprises 14 residues. The CDR3 DNA reads as TGTGCCAGCAGCTTGAAAGGGGGCCGGGAGACCCAGTACTTC. This encodes CASSLKGGRETQYF.

The table lists this clone with a count of one. The V gene is TRBV30, the J gene TRBJ1-5; D uncertain. The V gene's germline CDR1 is GTSNPN and CDR2 SVGIG (reference sequence). The V gene lost 2 bases and the J gene lost 3 bases, with 14 bases spanning the gap. The CDR3 spans 15 residues. In nucleotides, the CDR3 is TGTGCCTGGAGTATGTACGGGCGGAACAATCAGCCCCAGCATTTT. This gives the protein CAWSMYGRNNQPQHF.

The chain has TRBV10-3 and TRBJ1-1; a weak D match, TRBD1 (5 bases). The CDR3 covers 16 residues. The V end lost 3 bases, the J end lost 3 bases, and 17 bases lay between the germline ends. Per germline, CDR1 ENHRY and CDR2 SYGVKD. The CDR3 loop reads CAISDPGGVWDTEAFF. As DNA, the CDR3 is TGTGCCATCAGTGACCCCGGAGGGGTTTGGGACACTGAAGCTTTCTTT.

V gene TRBV27 combines with J gene TRBJ1-2; D ambiguous. V lost 9 bases, J lost 6 bases, and 14 bases lay in between. The CDR3 has 12 amino acids. Germline CDR1 is MNHEY and CDR2 is SMNVEV (reference sequence). The CDR3 spells CASFRENHGYTF. CDR3 bases: TGTGCCAGTTTCCGAGAAAACCATGGCTACACCTTC.

J is TRBJ2-5 and V is TRBV4-2; 7 bases line up with TRBD2. The J call may be wrong; the DNA end is better matched by TRBJ2-7. Per germline, CDR1 LGHNA and CDR2 YNFKEQ. This CDR3 spans 13 amino acids. The CDR3 DNA is TGTGCCAGCAGCCAATCCCCGGGGGGCGAGCAGTACTTC. Protein: CASSQSPGGEQYF.

This clone showed up just a few times. This chain joins TRBV27 and TRBJ2-7; TRBD2 agrees at 9 bases. CDR1 is MNHEY and CDR2 is SMNVEV in the germline V gene (reference sequence). V dropped 0 bases and J dropped 4; count of bases not matched to a gene: 4. There are 15 residues in the CDR3. For the CDR3, the DNA is TGTGCCAGCAGTTTATCGGGCGGGAGGGCTTACGAGCAGTACTTC. Amino acid sequence: CASSLSGGRAYEQYF.

The rearrangement uses TRBV13 and TRBJ1-2; 11 nucleotides match TRBD1. The CDR3 sequence is 16 residues long. With 4 bases clipped from V and 2 bases from J, the junction kept 6 bases outside the gene matches. The germline CDR1 and CDR2 sequences are PRHDT and FYEKMQ (reference sequence). CDR3 amino acids: CASSSGTGGPNYGYTF. The DNA for the CDR3 is TGTGCCAGCAGCTCCGGGACAGGGGGACCGAACTATGGCTACACCTTC.

This clone was recorded a few times. V gene TRBV9 combines with J gene TRBJ1-1; D uncertain. The V gene lost 6 bases and the J gene lost 1 base, with 13 bases spanning the gap. Germline CDR1 and CDR2: SGDLS and YYNGEE. The CDR3 is 14 residues long. The CDR3 loop is CASNIVGGNTEAFF. The CDR3 DNA is TGTGCCAGCAACATCGTCGGTGGGAACACTGAAGCTTTCTTT.

CDR3 nucleotide sequence: TGCGCCAGCAGCCAATCCTGGGGGGATCAGCCCCAGCATTTT. Translation gives CASSQSWGDQPQHF. J is TRBJ1-5 and V is TRBV4-1, with D possibly TRBD1 on 5 matching bases. The CDR3 runs to 14 residues. Between the trimmed V and J ends, which lost 2 bases and 5 bases, there was a span of 10 bases. Germline V gene lookup returns CDR1 MGHRA and CDR2 YSYEKL.

This chain's CDR3 is CASSGEPGNSGAYNEQFF. The CDR3 nucleotides read TGTGCCAGTAGTGGCGAGCCGGGGAATAGCGGAGCCTACAATGAGCAGTTCTTC. This chain uses TRBV19 with TRBJ2-1, with D possibly TRBD2 on 6 matching bases. Deletions cut 5 bases from V and 2 bases from J, with 22 bases between. The CDR3 has 18 amino acids. CDR1 and CDR2 (germline): LNHDA, SQIVND (reference sequence).

This clone turned up a few times. The V call is TRBV30, the J call TRBJ1-5; D uncertain. Deletions cut 0 bases from V and 12 bases from J, with 18 bases between. The CDR3 covers 14 residues. Per germline, CDR1 GTSNPN and CDR2 SVGIG (reference sequence). The CDR3 sequence is CAWSVYGGRMVQHF. CDR3 in DNA: TGTGCCTGGAGTGTGTACGGTGGCAGGATGGTCCAGCATTTT. Variable domain in full (rest from reference TRBV30 and TRBJ1-5): SQTIHQWPATLVQPVGSPLSLECTVEGTSNPNLYWYRQAAGRGLQLLFYSVGIGQISSEVPQNLSASRPQDRQFILSSKKLLLSDSGFYLCAWSVYGGRMVQHFGDGTRLSIL.

The chain couples TRBV29-1 to TRBJ2-3; D gene ambiguous. Trimming cost V 7 bases and J 0 bases, with 11 bases left between them. Per germline, CDR1 SQVTM and CDR2 ANQGSEA. The CDR3 extends over 13 amino acids. The DNA of the CDR3 is TGCAGCGCCTACTTGGATAGCACAGATACGCAGTATTTT. It is translated as CSAYLDSTDTQYF.

J is TRBJ1-1 and V is TRBV7-9; 8 bases align to TRBD1. CDR1 and CDR2 (germline): SEHNR, FQNEAQ (reference sequence). Trimming at V came to 5 bases and at J to 3 bases, leaving 11 bases not matched to a gene. The length of the CDR3 is 16 residues. The CDR3 protein is CASSPFWTGRDTEAFF. DNA for the CDR3: TGTGCCAGCAGCCCTTTCTGGACAGGGAGGGACACTGAAGCTTTCTTT.

The chain has TRBV4-1 and TRBJ2-7; D is possibly TRBD1 (6 bases). The CDR3 totals 15 residues. Germline assignment: CDR1 MGHRA and CDR2 YSYEKL. The V gene lost 1 base and the J gene lost 4 bases, with 14 bases spanning the gap. The CDR3 loop is CASSQAPWTAYEQYF. The CDR3 DNA reads TGCGCCAGCAGCCAAGCCCCTTGGACAGCTTACGAGCAGTACTTC.

This clone was counted a few times. J is TRBJ2-7 and V is TRBV9; 11 nucleotides align to TRBD2. Germline V gene lookup returns CDR1 SGDLS and CDR2 YYNGEE. With V trimmed by 4 bases and J by 4 bases, 7 bases remained unmatched. This CDR3 is built from 15 residues. CDR3: CASSQTGTSGYEQYF. Here the CDR3 DNA reads TGTGCCAGCAGCCAAACCGGGACTAGCGGTTACGAGCAGTACTTC.

The chain employs TRBV4-2 and TRBJ2-7; the D gene is possibly TRBD2 (6 bases). V was trimmed by 0 bases and J by 1 base, leaving 10 bases between them. The germline V gene encodes CDR1 LGHNA and CDR2 YNFKEQ. This CDR3 has 15 residues. CDR3 bases: TGTGCCAGCAGCCAAGAAGGGCGGGGATCCTACGAGCAGTACTTC. Its protein product is CASSQEGRGSYEQYF.

The chain recombines TRBV5-1 with TRBJ1-1, with 8 bases aligning to TRBD1. With V trimmed by 0 bases and J by 7 bases, 2 bases remained unmatched. The CDR3 totals 13 residues. In germline, CDR1 is SGHRS, CDR2 YFSETQ. CDR3 region: CASSLGTGYEAFF. The CDR3 DNA sequence: TGCGCCAGCAGCTTGGGGACAGGGTATGAAGCTTTCTTT. Together with reference TRBV5-1 and TRBJ1-1, the CDR3 gives the full variable domain: KAGVTQTPRYLIKTRGQQVTLSCSPISGHRSVSWYQQTPGQGLQFLFEYFSETQRNKGNFPGRFSGRQFSNSRSEMNVSTLELGDSALYLCASSLGTGYEAFFGQGTRLTVV.

The chain couples TRBV19 to TRBJ2-7; weak D call: TRBD1 (6 bases). CDR3 length equals 19 residues. Trimming took off 1 base at V and 4 bases at J, with 26 bases between the two ends. Germline lookup yields CDR1 LNHDA and CDR2 SQIVND (reference sequence). This CDR3 reads CASSIAAALNRVGSYEQYF. CDR3 nucleotides: TGTGCCAGTAGTATAGCTGCTGCACTCAACAGGGTTGGTTCGTACGAGCAGTACTTC.

This chain connects TRBV6-5 to TRBJ2-1; 8 positions agree with TRBD2. Germline loops: CDR1 MNHEY, CDR2 SVGAGI. This CDR3 has 14 amino acids. V was pared by 5 bases and J by 6 bases, with 6 bases of the junction left unmatched. The DNA for the CDR3 is TGTGCCAGCAGTCTAACCGGGAGGGGCAATGAGCAGTTCTTC. It encodes CASSLTGRGNEQFF.

The rearrangement uses TRBV5-1 and TRBJ2-2; D uncertain. V shed 0 bases and J shed 6 bases, with 9 bases lying between them. Per the germline V gene, CDR1 is SGHRS and CDR2 is YFSETQ. The CDR3 length is 14 residues. In DNA form, the CDR3 reads TGCGCCAGCAGCTTGGTTGTGGGCCCCGGGGAGCTGTTTTTT. It is translated as CASSLVVGPGELFF.

V is TRBV28 and J is TRBJ2-7; 9 bases align to TRBD1. V was pared by 6 bases and J by 1 base, with 7 bases of the junction left unmatched. The CDR3 loop spans 15 amino acids. The germline gives CDR1 MDHEN, CDR2 SYDVKM. CDR3 loop: CASRPGQGLSYEQYF. The CDR3 DNA sequence: TGTGCCAGCAGACCGGGACAGGGCTTATCCTACGAGCAGTACTTC.

The chain employs TRBV5-4 and TRBJ2-1; no clear D. Germline values: CDR1 SGHNT, CDR2 YYREEE (reference sequence). Trimming took off 7 bases at V and 2 bases at J, with 16 bases between the two ends. The CDR3 spans 15 residues. For the CDR3, the DNA is TGTGCCAGCCCAGGACGACCCGGTACCTACAATGAGCAGTTCTTC. Its protein is CASPGRPGTYNEQFF.